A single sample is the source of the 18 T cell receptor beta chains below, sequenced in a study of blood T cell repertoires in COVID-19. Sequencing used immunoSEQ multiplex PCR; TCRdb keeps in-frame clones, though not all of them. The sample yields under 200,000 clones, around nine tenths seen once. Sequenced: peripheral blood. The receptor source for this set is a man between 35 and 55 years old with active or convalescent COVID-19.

CDR3 loop: CASSSGLAGGQETQYF. The CDR3 DNA reads TGTGCCAGCAGCTCGGGACTAGCGGGAGGGCAAGAGACCCAGTACTTC. The chain links TRBV5-4 to TRBJ2-5, with 16 positions matching TRBD2. The CDR3 covers 16 residues. CDR1 and CDR2 from the germline V gene are SGHNT and YYREEE (reference sequence). V trimming: 3 bases; J trimming: 2 bases; junction bases outside the gene matches: 1.

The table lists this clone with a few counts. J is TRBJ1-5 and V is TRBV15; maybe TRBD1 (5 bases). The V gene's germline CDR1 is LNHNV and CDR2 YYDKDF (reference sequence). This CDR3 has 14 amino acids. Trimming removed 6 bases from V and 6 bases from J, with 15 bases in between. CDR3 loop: CATRQDFSGQPQHF. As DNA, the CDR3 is TGTGCCACCAGACAGGATTTTAGCGGTCAGCCCCAGCATTTT.

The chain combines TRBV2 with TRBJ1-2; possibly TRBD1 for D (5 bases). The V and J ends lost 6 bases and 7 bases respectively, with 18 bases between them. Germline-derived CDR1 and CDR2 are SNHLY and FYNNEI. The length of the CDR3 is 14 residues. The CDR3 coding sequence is TGTGCCAGCAGCGCCCTGACAGCGTTCGGTGGCTACACCTTC. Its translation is CASSALTAFGGYTF. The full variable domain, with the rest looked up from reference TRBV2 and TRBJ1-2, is EPEVTQTPSHQVTQMGQEVILRCVPISNHLYFYWYRQILGQKVEFLVSFYNNEISEKSEIFDDQFSVERPDGSNFTLKIRSTKLEDSAMYFCASSALTAFGGYTFGSGTRLTVV.

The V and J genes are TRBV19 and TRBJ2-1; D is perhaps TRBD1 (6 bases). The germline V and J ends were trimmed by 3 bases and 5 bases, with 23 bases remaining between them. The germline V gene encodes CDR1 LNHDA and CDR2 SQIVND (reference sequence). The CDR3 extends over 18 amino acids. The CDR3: CASSIRQFTGIIHNEQFF. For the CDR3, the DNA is TGTGCCAGTAGTATCCGACAATTTACAGGGATAATACACAATGAGCAGTTCTTC. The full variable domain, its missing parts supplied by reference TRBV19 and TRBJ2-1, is DGGITQSPKYLFRKEGQNVTLSCEQNLNHDAMYWYRQDPGQGLRLIYYSQIVNDFQKGDIAEGYSVSREKKESFPLTVTSAQKNPTAFYLCASSIRQFTGIIHNEQFFGPGTRLTVL.

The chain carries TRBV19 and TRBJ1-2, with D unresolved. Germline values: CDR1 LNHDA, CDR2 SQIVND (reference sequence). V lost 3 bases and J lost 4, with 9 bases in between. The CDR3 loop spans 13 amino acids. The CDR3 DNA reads TGTGCCAGTAGTATGAAAGGCGGCTATGGCTACACCTTC. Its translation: CASSMKGGYGYTF.

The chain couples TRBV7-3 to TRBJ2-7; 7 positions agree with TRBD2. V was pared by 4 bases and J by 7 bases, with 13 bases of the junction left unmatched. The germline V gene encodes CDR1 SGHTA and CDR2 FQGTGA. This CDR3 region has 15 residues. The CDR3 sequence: CASSSGGGDGEEQYF. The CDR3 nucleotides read TGTGCCAGCAGCTCGGGCGGGGGAGACGGAGAAGAGCAGTACTTC.

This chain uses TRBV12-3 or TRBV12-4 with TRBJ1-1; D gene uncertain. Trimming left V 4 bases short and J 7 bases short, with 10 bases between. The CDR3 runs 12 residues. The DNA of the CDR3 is TGTGCCAGCAGTTACCGGGGTCGTGAAGCTTTCTTT. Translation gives CASSYRGREAFF.

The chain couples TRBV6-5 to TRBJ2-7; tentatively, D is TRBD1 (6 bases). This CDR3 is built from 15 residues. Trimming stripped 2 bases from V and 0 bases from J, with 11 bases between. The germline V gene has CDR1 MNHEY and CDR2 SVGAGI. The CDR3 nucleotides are TGTGCCAGCAGTTACCGGGACACCGGCTCCTACGAGCAGTACTTC. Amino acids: CASSYRDTGSYEQYF.

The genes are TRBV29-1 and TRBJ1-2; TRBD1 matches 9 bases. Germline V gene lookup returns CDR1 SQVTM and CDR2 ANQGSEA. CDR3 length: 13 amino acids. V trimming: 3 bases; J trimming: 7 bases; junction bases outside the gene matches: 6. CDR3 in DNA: TGCAGCGTTGAGGAGGGACAGGGTTTTGGCTACACCTTC. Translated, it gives CSVEEGQGFGYTF.

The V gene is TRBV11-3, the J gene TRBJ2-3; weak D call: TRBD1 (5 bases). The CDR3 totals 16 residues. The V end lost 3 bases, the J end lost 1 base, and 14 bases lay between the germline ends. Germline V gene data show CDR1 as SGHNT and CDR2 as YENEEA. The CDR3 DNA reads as TGTGCCAGCAGCTTCGCTACAGGAAAAGGCACAGATACGCAGTATTTT. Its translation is CASSFATGKGTDTQYF.

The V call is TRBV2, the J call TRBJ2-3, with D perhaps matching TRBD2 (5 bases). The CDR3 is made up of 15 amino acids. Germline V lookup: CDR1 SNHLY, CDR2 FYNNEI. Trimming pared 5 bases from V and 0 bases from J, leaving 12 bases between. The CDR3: CASSPKRESTDTQYF. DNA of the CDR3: TGTGCCAGCAGTCCAAAGAGGGAAAGCACAGATACGCAGTATTTT.

The chain's CDR3 is CASSYGGGRLNEQFF. DNA for the CDR3: TGTGCCAGCAGCTACGGAGGAGGGAGGTTGAATGAGCAGTTCTTC. The rearrangement uses TRBV11-2 and TRBJ2-1; TRBD2 is a possible D gene (6 bases). Trimming shortened V by 4 bases and J by 7 bases, and 17 bases separated the two germline ends. Germline CDR1 and CDR2: SGHAT and FQNNGV. This CDR3 has 15 amino acids. The full variable domain, its missing parts supplied by reference TRBV11-2 and TRBJ2-1, is EAGVAQSPRYKIIEKRQSVAFWCNPISGHATLYWYQQILGQGPKLLIQFQNNGVVDDSQLPKDRFSAERLKGVDSTLKIQPAKLEDSAVYLCASSYGGGRLNEQFFGPGTRLTVL.

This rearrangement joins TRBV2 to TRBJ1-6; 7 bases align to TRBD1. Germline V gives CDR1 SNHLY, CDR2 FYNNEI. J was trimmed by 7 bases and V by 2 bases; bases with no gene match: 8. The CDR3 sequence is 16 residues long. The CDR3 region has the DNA TGTGCCAGCAGTGAAATTTACAGGGGCGGGAATTCACCCCTCCACTTT. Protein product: CASSEIYRGGNSPLHF.

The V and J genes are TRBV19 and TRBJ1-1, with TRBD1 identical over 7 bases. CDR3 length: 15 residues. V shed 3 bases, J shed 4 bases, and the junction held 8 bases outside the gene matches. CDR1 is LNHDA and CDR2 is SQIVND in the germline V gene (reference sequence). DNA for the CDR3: TGTGCCAGTAGTATGGAGACAGGGATGGGCACTGAAGCTTTCTTT. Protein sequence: CASSMETGMGTEAFF.

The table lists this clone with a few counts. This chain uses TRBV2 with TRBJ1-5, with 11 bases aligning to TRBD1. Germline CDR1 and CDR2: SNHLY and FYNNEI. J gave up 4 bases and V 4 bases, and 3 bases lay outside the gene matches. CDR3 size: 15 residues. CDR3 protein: CASSVGQGANQPQHF. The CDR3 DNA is TGTGCCAGCAGTGTCGGACAGGGGGCGAATCAGCCCCAGCATTTT.

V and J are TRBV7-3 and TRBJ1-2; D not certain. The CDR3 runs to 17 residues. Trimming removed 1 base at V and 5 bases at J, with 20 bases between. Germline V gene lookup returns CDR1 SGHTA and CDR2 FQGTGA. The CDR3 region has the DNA TGTGCCAGCAGCTTAATCCCCTCGGAGAGGGCCACTTATGGCTACACCTTC. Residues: CASSLIPSERATYGYTF.

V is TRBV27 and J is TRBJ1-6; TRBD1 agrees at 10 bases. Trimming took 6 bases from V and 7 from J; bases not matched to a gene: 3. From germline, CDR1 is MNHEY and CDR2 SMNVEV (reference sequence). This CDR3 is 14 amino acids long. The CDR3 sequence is CASRTGGLNSPLHF. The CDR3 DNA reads TGTGCCAGCAGGACAGGGGGCCTCAATTCACCCCTCCACTTT.

The CDR3 reads CASSPKGLAGGSYNEQFF. The DNA of the CDR3 is TGTGCCAGCAGCCCGAAGGGACTAGCGGGGGGGTCCTACAATGAGCAGTTCTTC. This chain joins TRBV5-4 and TRBJ2-1; TRBD2 matches 16 bases. The junction had 5 bases not matched to a gene; V was cut back by 4 bases and J by 1 base. Germline-derived CDR1 and CDR2 are SGHNT and YYREEE (reference sequence). The CDR3 contains 18 residues. The full variable domain, its missing parts supplied by reference TRBV5-4 and TRBJ2-1, is ETGVTQSPTHLIKTRGQQVTLRCSSQSGHNTVSWYQQALGQGPQFIFQYYREEENGRGNFPPRFSGLQFPNYSSELNVNALELDDSALYLCASSPKGLAGGSYNEQFFGPGTRLTVL.